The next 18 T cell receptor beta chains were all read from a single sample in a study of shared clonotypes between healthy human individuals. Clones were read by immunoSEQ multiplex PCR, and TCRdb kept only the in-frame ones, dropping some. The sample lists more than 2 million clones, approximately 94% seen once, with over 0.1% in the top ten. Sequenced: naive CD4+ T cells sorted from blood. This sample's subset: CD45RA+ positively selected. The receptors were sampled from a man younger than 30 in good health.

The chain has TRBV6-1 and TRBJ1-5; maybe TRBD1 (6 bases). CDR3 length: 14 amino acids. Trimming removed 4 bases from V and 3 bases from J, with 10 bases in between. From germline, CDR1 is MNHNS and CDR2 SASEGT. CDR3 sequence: CASSAQGINQPQHF. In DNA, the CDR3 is TGTGCCAGCAGTGCCCAGGGGATCAATCAGCCCCAGCATTTT.

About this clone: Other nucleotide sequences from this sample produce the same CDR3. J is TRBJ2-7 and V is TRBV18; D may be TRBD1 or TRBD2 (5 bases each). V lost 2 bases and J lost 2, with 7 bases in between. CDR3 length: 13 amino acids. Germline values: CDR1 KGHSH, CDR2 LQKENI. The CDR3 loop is CASSPGTPYEQYF. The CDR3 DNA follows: TGTGCCAGCTCACCAGGGACCCCCTACGAGCAGTACTTC.

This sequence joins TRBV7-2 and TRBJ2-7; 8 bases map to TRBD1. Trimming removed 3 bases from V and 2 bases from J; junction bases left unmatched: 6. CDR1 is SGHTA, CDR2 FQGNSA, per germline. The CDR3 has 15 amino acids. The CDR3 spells CASSFTGGRTYEQYF. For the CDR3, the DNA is TGTGCCAGCAGCTTTACAGGGGGTCGGACCTACGAGCAGTACTTC.

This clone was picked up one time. The CDR3 region has the DNA TGTGCCAGTAGACAAGTCGGCATAGGAGGGTGGAATGAGCAGTTCTTC. Its protein is CASRQVGIGGWNEQFF. The V and J genes are TRBV19 and TRBJ2-1; weak D call: TRBD2 (6 bases). Germline lookup yields CDR1 LNHDA and CDR2 SQIVND (reference sequence). Trimming shortened V by 6 bases and J by 7 bases, and 22 bases separated the two germline ends. The CDR3 is 16 amino acids.

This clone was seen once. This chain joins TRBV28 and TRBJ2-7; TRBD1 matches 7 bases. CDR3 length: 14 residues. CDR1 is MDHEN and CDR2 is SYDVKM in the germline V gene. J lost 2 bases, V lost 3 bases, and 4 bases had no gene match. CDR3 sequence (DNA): TGTGCCAGCAGTTTCGGGACAGCCGCCTACGAGCAGTACTTC. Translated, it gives CASSFGTAAYEQYF.

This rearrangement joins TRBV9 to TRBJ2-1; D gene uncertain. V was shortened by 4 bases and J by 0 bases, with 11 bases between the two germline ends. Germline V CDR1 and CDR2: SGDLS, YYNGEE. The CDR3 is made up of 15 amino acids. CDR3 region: CASSPSLRSYNEQFF. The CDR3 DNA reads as TGTGCCAGCAGCCCCTCCTTACGCTCCTACAATGAGCAGTTCTTC.

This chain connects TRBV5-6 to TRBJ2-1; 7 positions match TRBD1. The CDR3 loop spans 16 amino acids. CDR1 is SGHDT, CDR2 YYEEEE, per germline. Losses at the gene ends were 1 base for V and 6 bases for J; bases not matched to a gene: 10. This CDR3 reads CASSLYRDSALNEQFF. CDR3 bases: TGTGCCAGCAGCTTGTACCGGGACAGTGCTCTCAATGAGCAGTTCTTC.

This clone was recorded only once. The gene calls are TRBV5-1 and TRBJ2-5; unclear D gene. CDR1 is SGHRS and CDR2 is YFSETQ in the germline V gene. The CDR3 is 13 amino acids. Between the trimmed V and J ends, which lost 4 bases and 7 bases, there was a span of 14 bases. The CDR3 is CASSPQQTGTQYF. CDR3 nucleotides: TGCGCCAGCAGCCCACAACAAACGGGGACCCAGTACTTC.

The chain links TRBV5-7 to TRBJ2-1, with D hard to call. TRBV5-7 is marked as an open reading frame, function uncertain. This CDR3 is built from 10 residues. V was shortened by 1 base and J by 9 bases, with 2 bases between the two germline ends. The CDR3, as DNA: TGTGCCAGCAGCTTGCCTGAGCAGTTCTTC. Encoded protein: CASSLPEQFF.

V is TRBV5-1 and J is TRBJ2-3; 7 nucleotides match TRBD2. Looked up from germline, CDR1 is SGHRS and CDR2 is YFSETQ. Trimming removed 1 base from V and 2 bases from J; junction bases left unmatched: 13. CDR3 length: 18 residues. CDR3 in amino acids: CASSLPSQTGRTTDTQYF. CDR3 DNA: TGCGCCAGCAGCTTGCCATCACAGACCGGGAGGACCACAGATACGCAGTATTTT. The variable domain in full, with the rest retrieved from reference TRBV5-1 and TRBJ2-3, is KAGVTQTPRYLIKTRGQQVTLSCSPISGHRSVSWYQQTPGQGLQFLFEYFSETQRNKGNFPGRFSGRQFSNSRSEMNVSTLELGDSALYLCASSLPSQTGRTTDTQYFGPGTRLTVL.

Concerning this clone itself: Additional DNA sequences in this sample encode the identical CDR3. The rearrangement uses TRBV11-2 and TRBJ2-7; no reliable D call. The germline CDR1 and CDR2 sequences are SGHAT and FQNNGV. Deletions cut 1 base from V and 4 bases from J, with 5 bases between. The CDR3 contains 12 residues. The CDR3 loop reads CASSLGLYEQYF. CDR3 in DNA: TGTGCCAGCAGCTTAGGTCTGTACGAGCAGTACTTC.

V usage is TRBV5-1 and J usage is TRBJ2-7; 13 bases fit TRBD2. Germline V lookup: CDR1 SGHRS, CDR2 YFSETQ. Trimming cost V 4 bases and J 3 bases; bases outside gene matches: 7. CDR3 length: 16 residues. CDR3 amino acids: CASSVTSGRAFYEQYF. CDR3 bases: TGCGCCAGCAGCGTTACTAGCGGGAGGGCCTTCTACGAGCAGTACTTC.

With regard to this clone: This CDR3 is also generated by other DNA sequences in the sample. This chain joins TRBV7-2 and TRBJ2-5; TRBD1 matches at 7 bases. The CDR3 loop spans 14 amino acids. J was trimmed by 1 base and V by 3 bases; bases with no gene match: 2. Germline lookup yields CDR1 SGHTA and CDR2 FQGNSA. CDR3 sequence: CASSLGQLQETQYF. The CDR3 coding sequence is TGTGCCAGCAGCTTGGGACAGCTCCAAGAGACCCAGTACTTC.

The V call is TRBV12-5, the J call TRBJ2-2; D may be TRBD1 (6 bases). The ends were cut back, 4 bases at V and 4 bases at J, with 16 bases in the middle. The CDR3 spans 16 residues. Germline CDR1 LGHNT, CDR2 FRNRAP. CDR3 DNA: TGTGCTAGTGGTTATAATGACAGGACGAGCACCGGGGAGCTGTTTTTT. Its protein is CASGYNDRTSTGELFF.

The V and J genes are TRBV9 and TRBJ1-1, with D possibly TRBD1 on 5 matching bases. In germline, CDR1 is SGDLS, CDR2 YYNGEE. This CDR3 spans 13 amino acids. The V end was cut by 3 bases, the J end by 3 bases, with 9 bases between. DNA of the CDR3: TGTGCCAGCAGCGACGGGACCTACACTGAAGCTTTCTTT. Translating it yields CASSDGTYTEAFF.

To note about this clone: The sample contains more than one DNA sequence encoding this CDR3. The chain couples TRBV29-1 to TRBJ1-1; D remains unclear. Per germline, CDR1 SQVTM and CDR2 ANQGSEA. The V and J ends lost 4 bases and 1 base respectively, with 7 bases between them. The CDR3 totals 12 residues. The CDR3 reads CSVGVGNTEAFF. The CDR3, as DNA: TGCAGCGTTGGAGTGGGGAACACTGAAGCTTTCTTT.

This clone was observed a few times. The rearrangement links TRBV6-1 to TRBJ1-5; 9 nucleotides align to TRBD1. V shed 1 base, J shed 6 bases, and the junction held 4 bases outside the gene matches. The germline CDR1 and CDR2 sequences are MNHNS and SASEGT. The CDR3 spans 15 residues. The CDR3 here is CASSEGGQGFQPQHF. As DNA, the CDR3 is TGTGCCAGCAGTGAAGGGGGACAGGGCTTTCAGCCCCAGCATTTT.

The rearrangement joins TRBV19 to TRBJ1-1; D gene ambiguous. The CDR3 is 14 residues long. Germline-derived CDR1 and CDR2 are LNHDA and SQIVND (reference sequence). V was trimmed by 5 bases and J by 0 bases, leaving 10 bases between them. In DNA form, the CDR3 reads TGTGCCAGTAGTTTTACAGCCTTGAACACTGAAGCTTTCTTT. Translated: CASSFTALNTEAFF. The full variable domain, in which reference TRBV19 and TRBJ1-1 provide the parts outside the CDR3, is DGGITQSPKYLFRKEGQNVTLSCEQNLNHDAMYWYRQDPGQGLRLIYYSQIVNDFQKGDIAEGYSVSREKKESFPLTVTSAQKNPTAFYLCASSFTALNTEAFFGQGTRLTVV.